The rows below give T cell receptor beta chains drawn from one sample of a study of blood T cell repertoires in COVID-19. TCRdb's table, derived via immunoSEQ multiplex PCR, lists solely in-frame clones and lacks some. The sample consists of approximately 110,000 clones, around nine tenths of them appearing once. The sequencing input was peripheral blood. All receptors derive from a man aged 35-49 years with acute or convalescent COVID-19. Each CDR3 is given with its conserved first and last residue. The order of the fields is J gene, D gene, V gene, CDR3 length, clone size, CDR3 DNA, CDR3 protein. D genes are given only for firm matches. Expanded clones get a size class; other rows say once, few or many, or leave the size out.

J gene: TRBJ2-5; D gene: TRBD1; V gene: TRBV9; CDR3 length: 16; clone size: .; CDR3 DNA: TGTGCCAGCAGCGCAATAAAGGGACAGGGGGCGGAGACCCAGTACTTC; CDR3 protein: CASSAIKGQGAETQYF
J gene: TRBJ2-2; D gene: TRBD2; V gene: TRBV19; CDR3 length: 15; clone size: .; CDR3 DNA: TGTGCCAGCAAAAAGGGCGGGGGGCCGGCCGGGGAGCTGTTTTTT; CDR3 protein: CASKKGGGPAGELFF
J gene: TRBJ2-3; D gene: .; V gene: TRBV20-1; CDR3 length: 10; clone size: .; CDR3 DNA: TGCAGTGCTAAATCGGATACGCAGTATTTT; CDR3 protein: CSAKSDTQYF
J gene: TRBJ1-1; D gene: .; V gene: TRBV27; CDR3 length: 13; clone size: .; CDR3 DNA: TGTGCCAGCAGTTTACGGGGGGGGGCTGAAGCTTTCTTT; CDR3 protein: CASSLRGGAEAFF
J gene: TRBJ2-6; D gene: TRBD1; V gene: TRBV6-4; CDR3 length: 16; clone size: few; CDR3 DNA: TGTGCCAGCAGTGACTCTCAGGGGGCTGGGGCCAACGTCCTGACTTTC; CDR3 protein: CASSDSQGAGANVLTF
J gene: TRBJ2-7; D gene: TRBD1; V gene: TRBV5-1; CDR3 length: 15; clone size: .; CDR3 DNA: TGCGCCAGCAGTACCTCCGGGACAGGGTCCTACGAGCAGTACTTC; CDR3 protein: CASSTSGTGSYEQYF
J gene: TRBJ2-7; D gene: TRBD2; V gene: TRBV6-5; CDR3 length: 14; clone size: many; CDR3 DNA: TGTGCCAGCACAGCGGGGGGGGCCACCTACGAGCAGTACTTC; CDR3 protein: CASTAGGATYEQYF
J gene: TRBJ2-3; D gene: TRBD1; V gene: TRBV5-8; CDR3 length: 15; clone size: .; CDR3 DNA: TGTGCCAGCAGCCGGGGGACAGGAAACACAGATACGCAGTATTTT; CDR3 protein: CASSRGTGNTDTQYF
J gene: TRBJ2-5; D gene: .; V gene: TRBV28; CDR3 length: 14; clone size: .; CDR3 DNA: TGTGCCAGCAGTTTAGCTTTGGGGGCCGAGACCCAGTACTTC; CDR3 protein: CASSLALGAETQYF
J gene: TRBJ1-1; D gene: .; V gene: TRBV19; CDR3 length: 17; clone size: .; CDR3 DNA: TGTGCCAGTAGTAACAGCCCTCGGAGGGGACGGAACACTGAAGCTTTCTTT; CDR3 protein: CASSNSPRRGRNTEAFF
J gene: TRBJ1-6; D gene: TRBD1; V gene: TRBV5-6; CDR3 length: 15; clone size: .; CDR3 DNA: TGTGCCAGCAGCGAACCGGGACAGGGGAATTCACCCCTCCACTTT; CDR3 protein: CASSEPGQGNSPLHF
J gene: TRBJ2-7; D gene: TRBD2; V gene: TRBV10-3; CDR3 length: 18; clone size: .; CDR3 DNA: TGTGCCATCAGTGGGACTAGCGGGAGGTCCGAAATCGCCTACGAGCAGTACTTC; CDR3 protein: CAISGTSGRSEIAYEQYF